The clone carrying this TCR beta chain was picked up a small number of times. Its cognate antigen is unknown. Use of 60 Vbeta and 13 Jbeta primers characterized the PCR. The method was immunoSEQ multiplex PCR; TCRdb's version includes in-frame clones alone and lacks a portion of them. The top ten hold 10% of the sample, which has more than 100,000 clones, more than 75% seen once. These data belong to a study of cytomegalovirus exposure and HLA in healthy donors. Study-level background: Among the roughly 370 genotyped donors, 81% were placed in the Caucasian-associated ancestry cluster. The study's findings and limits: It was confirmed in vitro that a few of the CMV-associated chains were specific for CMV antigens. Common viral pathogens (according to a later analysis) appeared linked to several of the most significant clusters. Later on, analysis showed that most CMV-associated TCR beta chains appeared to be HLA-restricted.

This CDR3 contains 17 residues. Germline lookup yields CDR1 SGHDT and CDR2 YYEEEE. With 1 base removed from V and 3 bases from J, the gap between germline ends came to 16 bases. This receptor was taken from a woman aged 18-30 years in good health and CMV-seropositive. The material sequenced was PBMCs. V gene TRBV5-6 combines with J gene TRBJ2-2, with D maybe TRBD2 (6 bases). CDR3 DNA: TGTGCCAGCAGCTTGACGGACCGGGACTCGTACACCGGGGAGCTGTTTTTT. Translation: CASSLTDRDSYTGELFF. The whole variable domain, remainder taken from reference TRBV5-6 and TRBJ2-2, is DAGVTQSPTHLIKTRGQQVTLRCSPKSGHDTVSWYQQALGQGPQFIFQYYEEEERQRGNFPDRFSGHQFPNYSSELNVNALLLGDSALYLCASSLTDRDSYTGELFFGEGSRLTVL.